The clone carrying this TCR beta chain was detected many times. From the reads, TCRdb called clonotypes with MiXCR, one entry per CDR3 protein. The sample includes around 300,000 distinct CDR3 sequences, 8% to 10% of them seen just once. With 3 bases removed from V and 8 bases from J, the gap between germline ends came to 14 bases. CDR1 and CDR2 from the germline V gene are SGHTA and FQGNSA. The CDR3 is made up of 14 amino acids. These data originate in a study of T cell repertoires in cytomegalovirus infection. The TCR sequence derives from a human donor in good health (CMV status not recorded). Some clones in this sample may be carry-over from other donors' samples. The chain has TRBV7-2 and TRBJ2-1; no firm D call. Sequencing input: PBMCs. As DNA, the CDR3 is TGTGCCAGCAGCTTGGCGGACGCCTGGGATGAGCAGTTCTTC. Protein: CASSLADAWDEQFF.